The sample holds one count of the clone carrying this T cell receptor (beta chain). Its antigen is currently unknown. PCR involved 60 Vbeta and 13 Jbeta primers. This table comes from immunoSEQ multiplex PCR, and its TCRdb copy is limited to in-frame clones, with some not included. This table holds 75,000 to 85,000 clones, 60% to 85% found once. This sample is part of a study of cytomegalovirus exposure and HLA in healthy donors. About the research overall: Sequencing of 150 million to 200 million T cells in an earlier analysis found around 110 million unique TCR beta sequences.

CDR1 is WSHSY and CDR2 is SAAADI in the germline V gene. This CDR3 is 17 amino acids long. V was trimmed by 0 bases and J by 0 bases, leaving 14 bases between them. General study points: TCR beta V- and J-gene trimming was later associated with a missense DCLRE1C variant. Being productive about 90% or about 30% of the time was typical of most TCR beta V segments in an earlier analysis.

Sequencing was done on a sample of PBMCs. J is TRBJ1-2 and V is TRBV10-2, with D unclear. The clonotype comes from a male donor in good health and CMV-seronegative. In DNA form, the CDR3 reads TGCGCCAGCAGTGAGTCCGGGGTGGCCACCCCTAACTATGGCTACACCTTC. It yields the protein CASSESGVATPNYGYTF.